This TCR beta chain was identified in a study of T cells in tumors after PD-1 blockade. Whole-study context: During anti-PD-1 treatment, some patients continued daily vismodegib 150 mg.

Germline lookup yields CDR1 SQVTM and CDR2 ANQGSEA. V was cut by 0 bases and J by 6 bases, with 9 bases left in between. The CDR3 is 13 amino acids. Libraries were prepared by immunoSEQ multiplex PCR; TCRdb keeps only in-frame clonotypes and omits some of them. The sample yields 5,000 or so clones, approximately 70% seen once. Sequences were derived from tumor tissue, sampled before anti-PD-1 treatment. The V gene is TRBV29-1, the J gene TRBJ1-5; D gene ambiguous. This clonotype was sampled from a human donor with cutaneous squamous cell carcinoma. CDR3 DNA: TGCAGCGTTGAAGATCATGTTGGTCAGCCCCAGCATTTT. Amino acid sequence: CSVEDHVGQPQHF.